This paragraph covers one T cell receptor beta chain sequence. Graft specimens yielded both intraepithelial and lamina propria lymphocytes. This sample is part of a study of graft-versus-host responses after intestinal transplantation. Trimming removed 4 bases from V and 6 bases from J; junction bases left unmatched: 14. Per germline, CDR1 SNHLY and CDR2 FYNNEI. The CDR3 extends over 17 amino acids. TCRdb's table, derived via immunoSEQ multiplex PCR, lists solely in-frame clones and lacks some. This table holds nearly 30,000 clones, 60% to 85% found once. The sample consisted of ileum tissue, taken 98 days after intestinal transplantation. The clonotype originates from a human patient who received an intestinal transplant, so some T cells may come from the graft donor. The chain joins TRBV2 to TRBJ2-3, with TRBD2 identical over 9 bases. This CDR3 is CASSGEVGGTSWDTQYF. The CDR3 DNA sequence: TGTGCCAGCAGTGGGGAAGTCGGGGGGACTAGCTGGGATACGCAGTATTTT.